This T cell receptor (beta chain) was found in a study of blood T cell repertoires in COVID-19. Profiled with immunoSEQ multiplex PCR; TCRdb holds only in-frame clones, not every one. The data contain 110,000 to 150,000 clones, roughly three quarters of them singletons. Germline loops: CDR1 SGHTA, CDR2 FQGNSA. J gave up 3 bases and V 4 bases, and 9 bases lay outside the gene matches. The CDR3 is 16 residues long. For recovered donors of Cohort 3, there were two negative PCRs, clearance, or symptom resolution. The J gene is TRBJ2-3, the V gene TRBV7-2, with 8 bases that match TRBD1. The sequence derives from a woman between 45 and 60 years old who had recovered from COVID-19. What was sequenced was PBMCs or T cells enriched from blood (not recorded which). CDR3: CASSSQQGGSTDTQYF. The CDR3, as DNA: TGTGCCAGCAGCTCCCAACAGGGGGGCAGTACAGATACGCAGTATTTT.